These 8 T cell receptor beta chains share one sample of origin, sequenced in a study of blood T cell repertoires in COVID-19. TCRdb keeps only in-frame clones here, not all; method: immunoSEQ multiplex PCR. The data show 110,000 to 150,000 clones, 84% seen once. Sequencing input: peripheral blood. The receptors were sampled from a human donor in a cohort sampled during active COVID-19.

The CDR3 DNA follows: TGTGCCAGCAGCCAAAGACAGGGGTACAATGAGCAGTTCTTC. This encodes CASSQRQGYNEQFF. V and J are TRBV4-2 and TRBJ2-1; 8 nucleotides agree with TRBD1. Trimming removed 2 bases from V and 4 bases from J; junction bases left unmatched: 1. Germline V lookup: CDR1 LGHNA, CDR2 YNFKEQ. The CDR3 is 14 residues long.

The gene calls are TRBV2 and TRBJ2-5; 8 bases align to TRBD1. The trim removed 5 bases at V and 3 bases at J, leaving 11 bases unmatched. The CDR3 runs to 16 residues. Looked up from germline, CDR1 is SNHLY and CDR2 is FYNNEI. CDR3 nucleotides: TGTGCCAGCAGTCAGAGATGGACAGGGCGGGAAGAGACCCAGTACTTC. Residues: CASSQRWTGREETQYF.

This clone appeared once. The chain joins TRBV5-5 to TRBJ1-5; 9 bases fit TRBD1. The CDR3 is 15 residues long. Germline V CDR1 and CDR2: SGHKS, YYEKEE (reference sequence). J gave up 3 bases and V 5 bases, and 6 bases lay outside the gene matches. The CDR3 nucleotides read TGTGCCAGCAGTTTGACAGGGGGGTACAATCAGCCCCAGCATTTT. Translated: CASSLTGGYNQPQHF.

The gene calls are TRBV19 and TRBJ2-7; 8 nucleotides agree with TRBD1. Trimming removed 5 bases from V and 9 bases from J; junction bases left unmatched: 9. The germline V gene has CDR1 LNHDA and CDR2 SQIVND (reference sequence). This CDR3 spans 13 amino acids. CDR3: CASSPTGVQWQYF. For the CDR3, the DNA is TGTGCCAGTAGTCCGACAGGGGTGCAGTGGCAGTACTTC.

Here the CDR3 reads CASSPRRGRAGYTF. The DNA for the CDR3 is TGTGCCAGCAGCCCTCGCAGGGGGCGAGCTGGCTACACCTTC. This chain uses TRBV3-1 (or the pseudogene TRBV3-2) with TRBJ1-2; 8 bases line up with TRBD1. The CDR3 covers 14 residues. Germline CDR1 reads LGHDT; CDR2 reads YNNKEL (reference sequence). Unmatched junction bases numbered 8, after V lost 4 bases and J lost 7 bases.

V and J are TRBV2 and TRBJ1-6; tentatively, D is TRBD1 (6 bases). The germline V gene has CDR1 SNHLY and CDR2 FYNNEI. Trimming pared 4 bases from V and 0 bases from J, leaving 10 bases between. The CDR3 has 16 residues. CDR3 DNA sequence: TGTGCCAGCAGTGTCGGACAGAGCTCCTATAATTCACCCCTCCACTTT. Translated, it gives CASSVGQSSYNSPLHF.

This clone was recorded once. The chain links TRBV5-4 to TRBJ2-5; 15 bases line up with TRBD2. The CDR3 extends over 17 amino acids. J lost 2 bases, V lost 5 bases, and 7 bases had no gene match. Looked up from germline, CDR1 is SGHNT and CDR2 is YYREEE (reference sequence). The DNA for the CDR3 is TGTGCCAGCAGTCGTGGACTAGCGGGGGGGCGGCAAGAGACCCAGTACTTC. It translates to CASSRGLAGGRQETQYF.

This CDR3 reads CASSPLSGEAYGYTF. The CDR3 nucleotides read TGTGCCAGCAGCCCACTATCAGGGGAAGCCTATGGCTACACCTTC. The chain recombines TRBV7-8 with TRBJ1-2; a possible D gene is TRBD1 (6 bases). V was clipped by 5 bases and J by 4 bases, with 17 bases between them. Germline-derived CDR1 and CDR2 are SGHVS and FQNEAQ. The CDR3 spans 15 residues.